This T cell receptor (beta chain) was captured in a study of blood T cell repertoires in COVID-19 (dated by TCRdb to the early 2020s). As for the study more broadly: The collaborator samples originated in the United States, Italy and Spain and spanned the acute and convalescent phases of COVID-19. The prospective study material was composed of cDNA or gDNA derived from T cells, B-cell-depleted T cells, or PBMCs. The dataset comprised deeply sampled blood TCRbeta repertoires from subjects exposed to, actively infected with, or recovered from COVID-19. The repertoires were made available in a free public database intended to serve as a resource for research on the immune response to SARS-CoV-2. The samples were drawn from two sources: the first 160 participants of the ongoing ImmuneRACE study, and 1,200 or so subjects contributed by 6 global collaborators. The sample metadata nearly always contained a de-identified subject ID, COVID-19 status, age in years and sex. HLA class I and class II types, where available, came from metadata supplied by the sample provider rather than from assay-based typing. The paper as a whole reports these results and caveats: Clinical and demographic metadata were provided uncurated, with the amount varying by source and participant.

Turning to this clone: Its antigen is not yet known. It has no much larger one-base neighbor in the sample; base qualities were not kept.

Whole blood was collected in K2EDTA tubes by collaborating institutions according to the institutions' own protocols. For TCRbeta analysis, collaborators shipped samples as frozen whole blood, isolated PBMCs, or DNA extracted from either of those sample types. The CDR3 spans 14 residues, from the cysteine through the phenylalanine. The sequence is cut down to CDR3 DNA, 42 bases in frame from base 1. As encoded in the germline V gene (reference sequence), CDR1 is WNHNN while CDR2 is SYGVQD. Trimming takes 5 bases from V and 0 bases from J, and the germline ends sit 10 bases apart. TCRbeta CDR3 regions were amplified from genomic DNA using the immunoSEQ Assay, a bias-controlled multiplex PCR. As for the original processing: Nucleated cell counts per sample were estimated from amplification of reference gene primers within the assay. To quantify the absolute abundance of each unique TCRbeta CDR3 rearrangement, sequence reads were collapsed and filtered. For each sample, productive Simpson clonality was calculated by taking the square root of Simpson's diversity index across productive rearrangements. In TCRdb, the immuneACCESS table is reduced to in-frame sequences with V and J assigned. These tables do not hold every clone; where another copy was compared, an unresolved V gene accounts for under half, and the others remain unexplained. V and J calls and clone size come straight from that table; D and trimming were deduced from the DNA. The sample includes approximately 180,000 clones, with 80% to 90% observed a single time. The ten largest make up over 2.5% of the sample.

Recombination joined TRBV10-1 with TRBJ1-1, and possibly TRBD1, on 5 matching bases. Sequenced input: peripheral blood. This receptor was taken from a man in his sixties with acute or convalescent COVID-19. The CDR3 region: CASSWGDMNTEAFF. At the DNA level, the sequence is TGCGCCAGCAGTTGGGGGGATATGAACACTGAAGCTTTCTTT.